This is a list of T cell receptor beta chains from one sample in a study of blood T cell repertoires in COVID-19. The protocol was immunoSEQ multiplex PCR, while the TCRdb copy is restricted to in-frame clones and leaves out a portion. The top ten hold about 2.2% of the sample, which has 95,000 to 150,000 clones, roughly 69% seen once. Source material: peripheral blood. These receptors were taken from a woman in her 70s with acute or convalescent COVID-19. Both conserved end residues are part of each CDR3. The D gene is left open where the match is weak. Clone size appears in some rows only: once, few, many, or a class for an expanded clone.

>NA|TRBJ2-1|TRBV6-1|NA
TGTGCCAGCAGTTCGAGGGATGAGCAGTTCTTC
CASSSRDEQFF
>NA|TRBJ1-1|TRBV3-1/TRBV3-2|NA
TGTGCCAGCAGCCAAGGTGTGGGGGCAGTCACTGAAGCTTTCTTT
CASSQGVGAVTEAFF
>NA|TRBJ2-1|TRBV6-2/TRBV6-3|NA
TGTGCCAGCAGTTACCAGCGCGAGCAGTTCTTC
CASSYQREQFF
>TRBD2|TRBJ2-5|TRBV5-1|NA
TGCGCCAGCAGCTTAGCGCCCGGGACTAGCGGGGGGCAAGAGACCCAGTACTTC
CASSLAPGTSGGQETQYF
>NA|TRBJ2-2|TRBV18|NA
TGTGCCAGCTCACCCGTCGCCGGGGAGCTGTTTTTT
CASSPVAGELFF
>TRBD1|TRBJ2-1|TRBV30|NA
TGTGCCTGGAGCGATTCAGGGGGCTCCTACAATGAGCAGTTCTTC
CAWSDSGGSYNEQFF
>NA|TRBJ2-5|TRBV7-9|NA
TGTGCCAGCAGCCGAACAGGGTTAAAGACCCAGTACTTC
CASSRTGLKTQYF
>NA|TRBJ1-1|TRBV6-5|NA
TGTGCCAGCAGTTACCCCGGGAGGGGCGGTAAAACTGAAGCTTTCTTT
CASSYPGRGGKTEAFF
>NA|TRBJ1-2|TRBV10-3|NA
TGTGCCATCAGTGACCCGAGGGCAGGTTCCCTAATGGTGGATGGCTACACCTTC
CAISDPRAGSLMVDGYTF
>NA|TRBJ2-5|TRBV5-6|NA
TGTGCCAGCAGCCCGGGGATCCAAGAGACCCAGTACTTC
CASSPGIQETQYF
>NA|TRBJ2-2|TRBV11-2|NA
TGTGCCAGCAGCTTAGGAGGGCCCACCGGGGAGCTGTTTTTT
CASSLGGPTGELFF
>TRBD1|TRBJ2-7|TRBV10-2|NA
TGCGCCAGCAGGGACCGGGACAGCTCCTACGAGCAGTACTTC
CASRDRDSSYEQYF
>TRBD2|TRBJ2-1|TRBV11-2|few
TGTGCCAGCAGCTTATCTAGCGGGGGGTTCAATGAGCAGTTCTTC
CASSLSSGGFNEQFF
>NA|TRBJ1-5|TRBV28|NA
TGTGCCAGCAGTTTACAAGGGGGTCAGGGATGGCCCCAGCATTTT
CASSLQGGQGWPQHF
>NA|TRBJ2-5|TRBV11-2|few
TGTGCCAGCAGCTTAGTCGCGACCGGCGGGACCCAGTACTTC
CASSLVATGGTQYF
>NA|TRBJ2-4|TRBV19|NA
TGTGCCAGTAGTTGGAGGGCCCAGGGAAACATTCAGTACTTC
CASSWRAQGNIQYF